The text below deals with one TCR beta chain. Germline V lookup: CDR1 SGHRS, CDR2 YFSETQ. Trimming cost V 4 bases and J 1 base; bases outside gene matches: 8. This CDR3 region has 16 residues. The source of the sample is a study of cytotoxic CD8 clonotypes in ibrutinib-treated CLL. The repertoire was sequenced with immunoSEQ multiplex PCR; TCRdb's copy has only in-frame clones and lacks some. The table lists over 95,000 clones, roughly 57% of them singletons. The gene calls are TRBV5-1 and TRBJ2-3, with TRBD1 identical over 8 bases. The sequence derives from a human donor with chronic lymphocytic leukemia. Specimen: PBMCs, collected after 24 months of ibrutinib treatment. CDR3 sequence: CASSGQGSGGTDTQYF. The CDR3 region has the DNA TGCGCCAGCAGCGGACAGGGTTCGGGCGGCACAGATACGCAGTATTTT.